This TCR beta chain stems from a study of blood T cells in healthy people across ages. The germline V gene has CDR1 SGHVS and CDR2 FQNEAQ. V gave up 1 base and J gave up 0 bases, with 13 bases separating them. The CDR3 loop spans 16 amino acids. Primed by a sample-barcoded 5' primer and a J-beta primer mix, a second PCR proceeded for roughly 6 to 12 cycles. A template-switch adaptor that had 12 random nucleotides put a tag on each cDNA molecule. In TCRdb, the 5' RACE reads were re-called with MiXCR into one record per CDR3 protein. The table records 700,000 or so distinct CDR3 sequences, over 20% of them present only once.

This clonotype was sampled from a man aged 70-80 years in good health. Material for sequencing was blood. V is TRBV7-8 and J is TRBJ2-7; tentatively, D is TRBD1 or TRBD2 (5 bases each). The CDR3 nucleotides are TGTGCCAGCAGCTTAGTATGGGGACGGACCTCCTACGAGCAGTACTTC. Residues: CASSLVWGRTSYEQYF.